This TCR beta chain is from a study of T cell responses to AZD1222 COVID-19 vaccine. Study outcomes and limitations: The donors showed a predominance of white British ancestry and of females, with possible underestimation of clonal diversity.

Of note for this clone: Its cognate antigen is unknown. This same CDR3 is encoded by further DNA sequences in the sample.

CDR1 and CDR2 from the germline V gene are LNHDA and SQIVND (reference sequence). The CDR3 spans 13 residues. V was trimmed by 5 bases and J by 1 base, leaving 6 bases between them. This table comes from immunoSEQ multiplex PCR, and its TCRdb copy is limited to in-frame clones, with some not included. The table records around 150,000 clones, 90% to 95% of them present only once. The chain recombines TRBV19 with TRBJ1-5; D is perhaps TRBD1 (5 bases). The receptor's source is an adult who received the AZD1222 COVID-19 vaccine. The sequenced sample was peripheral blood, obtained 28 days after the second AZD1222 dose. CDR3 coding DNA: TGTGCCAGTAGTGACAGCAGCAATCAGCCCCAGCATTTT. Its translation is CASSDSSNQPQHF.